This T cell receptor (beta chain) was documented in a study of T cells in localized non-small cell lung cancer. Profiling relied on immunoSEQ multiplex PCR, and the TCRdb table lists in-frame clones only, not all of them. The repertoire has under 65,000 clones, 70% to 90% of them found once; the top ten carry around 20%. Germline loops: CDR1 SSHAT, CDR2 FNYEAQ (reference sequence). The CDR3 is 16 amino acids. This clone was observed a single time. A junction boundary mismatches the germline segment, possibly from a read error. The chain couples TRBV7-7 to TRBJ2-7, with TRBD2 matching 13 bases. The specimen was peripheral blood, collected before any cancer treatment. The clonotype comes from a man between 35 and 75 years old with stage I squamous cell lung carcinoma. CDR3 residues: CASSSGLAGSSYEQYF. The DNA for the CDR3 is TGTGCTAGCAGCTCGGGACTAGCGGGGAGCTCCTACGAGCAGTACTTC.